A single sample gave rise to the 14 T cell receptor beta chains below, sequenced in a study of blood T cell repertoires in COVID-19. The repertoire was sequenced with immunoSEQ multiplex PCR; TCRdb's copy has only in-frame clones and lacks some. There are over 150,000 clones in the sample; roughly 80% occur only once, and approximately 3.7% lies in the top ten. The sample consisted of peripheral blood. These TCRs come from a woman older than 75 with acute or convalescent COVID-19.

This clone was detected once. CDR3 loop: CASGAGTENEKLFF. CDR3 DNA: TGCGCCAGCGGCGCCGGGACAGAGAATGAAAAACTGTTTTTT. The chain uses TRBV5-1 and TRBJ1-4, with 7 positions matching TRBD1. The CDR3 spans 14 residues. V gave up 7 bases and J gave up 5 bases; unmatched junction bases: 8. Germline CDR1 reads SGHRS; CDR2 reads YFSETQ.

The CDR3 loop reads CASSLDREGLKRNTIYF. For the CDR3, the DNA is TGTGCCAGCAGCCTCGATCGAGAGGGCCTGAAGAGAAACACCATATATTTT. This chain joins TRBV7-8 and TRBJ1-3, with unresolved D. CDR1 and CDR2 (germline): SGHVS, FQNEAQ. V was pared by 5 bases and J by 5 bases, with 22 bases between. The CDR3 extends over 17 amino acids.

The gene calls are TRBV4-1 and TRBJ1-5; maybe TRBD1 (5 bases). V was shortened by 0 bases and J by 4 bases, with 13 bases between the two germline ends. The CDR3 totals 16 residues. Germline CDR1 reads MGHRA; CDR2 reads YSYEKL. The CDR3 coding sequence is TGCGCCAGCAGCCAAGATGTTGACAGCCGAAATCAGCCCCAGCATTTT. Its translation is CASSQDVDSRNQPQHF.

J is TRBJ1-3 and V is TRBV25-1, with D perhaps matching TRBD1 (5 bases). Germline V CDR1 and CDR2: MGHDK, SYGVNS. Trimming shortened V by 3 bases and J by 3 bases, and 12 bases separated the two germline ends. This CDR3 has 15 amino acids. The CDR3 DNA reads as TGTGCCAGCAGTGAGAAGGGGAAGATTGGAAACACCATATATTTT. It codes for CASSEKGKIGNTIYF.

The gene calls are TRBV7-9 and TRBJ2-7; a weak D match, TRBD2 (5 bases). CDR1 is SEHNR, CDR2 FQNEAQ, per germline (reference sequence). Trimming cost V 8 bases and J 6 bases, with 17 bases left between them. The CDR3 sequence is 13 residues long. The DNA of the CDR3 is TGTGCCAGCGGTTTGGGGTATGGAGGCGAGCAGTACTTC. Translation gives CASGLGYGGEQYF.

This rearrangement joins TRBV30 to TRBJ1-4; D gene uncertain. With 2 bases removed from V and 4 bases from J, the gap between germline ends came to 11 bases. The V gene's germline CDR1 is GTSNPN and CDR2 SVGIG (reference sequence). The CDR3 extends over 14 amino acids. CDR3 region: CAWSLANYNEKLFF. CDR3 sequence (DNA): TGTGCCTGGAGTCTAGCTAATTATAATGAAAAACTGTTTTTT.

CDR3 residues: CATSRTGGETQYF. CDR3 nucleotides: TGTGCCACTTCCCGGACAGGAGGGGAGACCCAGTACTTC. V gene TRBV24-1 combines with J gene TRBJ2-5, with D possibly matching TRBD1 (7 bases). Trimming stripped 10 bases from V and 5 bases from J, with 16 bases between. From germline, CDR1 is KGHDR and CDR2 SFDVKD. This CDR3 comprises 13 residues.

The V and J genes are TRBV18 and TRBJ2-1; TRBD2 agrees at 12 bases. With V trimmed by 2 bases and J by 8 bases, 10 bases remained unmatched. Germline V gives CDR1 KGHSH, CDR2 LQKENI. CDR3 size: 17 residues. This chain's CDR3 is CASSPMDIRTSGDEQFF. CDR3 nucleotide sequence: TGTGCCAGCTCACCAATGGACATCAGGACTAGCGGGGATGAGCAGTTCTTC.

This chain connects TRBV6-5 to TRBJ1-3, with 8 nucleotides matching TRBD1. This CDR3 region has 12 residues. Losses at the gene ends were 8 bases for V and 5 bases for J; bases not matched to a gene: 2. CDR1 and CDR2 (germline): MNHEY, SVGAGI. CDR3 sequence (DNA): TGTGCCAGCCGGGACAGGAGAAACACCATATATTTT. Amino acid sequence: CASRDRRNTIYF.

The chain has TRBV14 and TRBJ2-6, with 7 bases identical to TRBD1. Germline V CDR1 and CDR2: SGHDN, FVKESK. The V gene end was trimmed by 4 bases and the J gene end by 8 bases; junction bases not matched to a gene: 11. The CDR3 loop spans 16 amino acids. In nucleotides, the CDR3 is TGTGCCAGCAGCCGATCCCGGGACAGCGGCTCCAACGTCCTGACTTTC. Translated, it gives CASSRSRDSGSNVLTF. The variable domain in full, completed from reference TRBV14 and TRBJ2-6, reads EAGVTQFPSHSVIEKGQTVTLRCDPISGHDNLYWYRRVMGKEIKFLLHFVKESKQDESGMPNNRFLAERTGGTYSTLKVQPAELEDSGVYFCASSRSRDSGSNVLTFGAGSRLTVL.

V usage is TRBV4-1 and J usage is TRBJ1-2; D is undetermined. Looked up from germline, CDR1 is MGHRA and CDR2 is YSYEKL. This CDR3 has 13 amino acids. Trimming cost V 0 bases and J 8 bases, with 10 bases left between them. DNA for the CDR3: TGCGCCAGCAGCCAAGAGCAGGTGTCGGGCTACACCTTC. This translates into CASSQEQVSGYTF.

As for this clone: Other DNA sequences in the sample encode the same CDR3. This chain links TRBV19 with TRBJ1-3, with D uncertain. CDR1 and CDR2 (germline): LNHDA, SQIVND (reference sequence). This CDR3 contains 14 residues. V was shortened by 2 bases and J by 4 bases, with 9 bases between the two germline ends. The CDR3, as DNA: TGTGCCAGTAGTATATCTGGGAGCGGAAACACCATATATTTT. Its protein product is CASSISGSGNTIYF. The entire variable domain, with the rest obtained from reference TRBV19 and TRBJ1-3, is as follows: DGGITQSPKYLFRKEGQNVTLSCEQNLNHDAMYWYRQDPGQGLRLIYYSQIVNDFQKGDIAEGYSVSREKKESFPLTVTSAQKNPTAFYLCASSISGSGNTIYFGEGSWLTVV.

This clone was detected a few times. The chain joins TRBV3-1 (or the pseudogene TRBV3-2) to TRBJ2-1; 10 bases fit TRBD2. Germline V lookup: CDR1 LGHDT, CDR2 YNNKEL (reference sequence). V lost 4 bases and J lost 0; bases outside the gene matches: 3. The CDR3 runs to 16 residues. The CDR3 DNA reads TGTGCCAGCAGCCCGCGGACTAGCGGCTCCTACAATGAGCAGTTCTTC. Protein sequence: CASSPRTSGSYNEQFF.

This rearrangement joins TRBV5-1 to TRBJ1-2, with a possible D match to TRBD1 (5 bases). V dropped 4 bases and J dropped 2 bases, with 12 bases sitting between them. The CDR3 runs to 14 residues. Germline V gene sequence: CDR1 SGHRS, CDR2 YFSETQ. The CDR3 is CASSPRGGNYGYTF. For the CDR3, the DNA is TGCGCCAGCAGCCCTCGCGGGGGGAACTATGGCTACACCTTC.